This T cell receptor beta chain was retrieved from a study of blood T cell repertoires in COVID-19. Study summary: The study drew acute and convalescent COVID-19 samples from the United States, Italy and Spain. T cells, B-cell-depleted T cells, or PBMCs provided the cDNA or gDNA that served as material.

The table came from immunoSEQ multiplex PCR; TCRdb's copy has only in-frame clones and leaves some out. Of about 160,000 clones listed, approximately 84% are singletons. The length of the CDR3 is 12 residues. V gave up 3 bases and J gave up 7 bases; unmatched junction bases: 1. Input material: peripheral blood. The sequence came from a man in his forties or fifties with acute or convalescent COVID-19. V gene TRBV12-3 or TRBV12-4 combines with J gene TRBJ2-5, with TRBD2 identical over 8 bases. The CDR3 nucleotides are TGTGCCAGCAGTTTCGGGAGGGTGACCCAGTACTTC. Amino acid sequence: CASSFGRVTQYF.